This is a list of T cell receptor beta chains from one sample in a study of T cell repertoires in cytomegalovirus infection. For these receptors, no antigen is known. Using its own MiXCR run on the reads, TCRdb lists one record per CDR3 protein. Of hundreds of thousands of distinct CDR3 sequences listed, about 30% were seen once; the top ten hold 9.5% to 15%. The sample consisted of cultured CD8+ T cells from PBMCs, taken from culture after CMV antigen stimulation. These receptors were obtained from a human donor in good health (CMV status not recorded). Some clones in this sample may be carry-over from other donors' samples. CDR3s include the opening cysteine and the closing phenylalanine or tryptophan. A D gene is named only where the DNA matches it firmly. The size of a clone is reported for some rows only, either as once, few or many, or as a class for expanded clones.

v_call	clone_size	d_call	j_call	cdr3_nt	cdr3_aa
TRBV7-2	many	.	TRBJ2-1	TGTGCCAGCAGCGTCTCCCTAGGGAATGAGCAGTTCTTC	CASSVSLGNEQFF
TRBV7-2	.	TRBD1	TRBJ1-1	TGTGCCAGCAGCCAACCTGGGACAGGGAGACCGAACACTGAAGCTTTCTTT	CASSQPGTGRPNTEAFF
TRBV6-1	few	TRBD1	TRBJ2-2	TGTGCCAGCAGTTACAGTTGGAACAGGGGATTAACCGGGGAGCTGTTTTTT	CASSYSWNRGLTGELFF
TRBV4-1	.	TRBD1	TRBJ1-1	TGCGCCAGCAGCCAGTCCTCAGGGGGCAGGACGAACACTGAAGCTTTCTTT	CASSQSSGGRTNTEAFF
TRBV6-1	.	TRBD1	TRBJ1-1	TGTGCCAGCAATCCGAGACAGGGCATGAACACTGAAGCTTTCTTT	CASNPRQGMNTEAFF
TRBV7-2	.	.	TRBJ1-5	TGTGCCAGCAGCCGGGCCTCCAATCCAAGACGGCCCCAGCATTTT	CASSRASNPRRPQHF
TRBV14	few	TRBD2	TRBJ2-5	TGTGCCAGCAGCAAACTAGCGGGGGATGAGACCCAGTACTTC	CASSKLAGDETQYF
TRBV27	once	.	TRBJ1-2	TGTGCCAGCAGTTTGAGAAGGGACGGTGACGTGAAGGCGGGGTATGGCTACACCTTC	CASSLRRDGDVKAGYGYTF
TRBV4-3	.	.	TRBJ1-6	TGCGCCAGCAGCCAAGTATTGGTTAAGCCCCCCCACTTT	CASSQVLVKPPHF
TRBV7-9	few	.	TRBJ1-1	TGTGCCAGCAGCTTCTACCGGGACTACCAGAAAGAAGCTTTCTTT	CASSFYRDYQKEAFF
TRBV9	.	.	TRBJ1-2	TGTGCCAGCAGGGACCTACGTGAGGGGCGCAACTATGGCTACACCTTC	CASRDLREGRNYGYTF
TRBV12-5	.	.	TRBJ2-1	TGTGCTAGTGGTTTACCCAACCTATTACAGGAGAGCTCCTACAATGAGCAGTTCTTC	CASGLPNLLQESSYNEQFF
TRBV4-1	.	TRBD2	TRBJ2-7	TGCGCCAGCAGCCAACGAGCGGGGACCTCCTACGAGCAGTACTTC	CASSQRAGTSYEQYF
TRBV7-9	few	.	TRBJ2-2	TGTGCCAGCAGCCCACTTTATGGGGGGCTGAGCGGGGAGCTGTTTTTT	CASSPLYGGLSGELFF
TRBV20-1	.	.	TRBJ1-5	TGCAGTGCTAGAGATATCCGTGGGGCTCTCCCCCATCAGCCCCAGCATTTT	CSARDIRGALPHQPQHF
TRBV27	few	.	TRBJ1-2	TGTGCCAGCAGTTTTGACAGGTCTTATGGCTACACCTTC	CASSFDRSYGYTF
TRBV5-4	few	TRBD1	TRBJ2-7	TGTGCCAGCAGGAAATTACAGGGGCCTTTCTACGAGCAGTACTTC	CASRKLQGPFYEQYF
TRBV12-3/TRBV12-4	.	.	TRBJ1-2	TGTGCCAGCAGTTTTAGCGTCCCTGTCTATGGCTACACCTTC	CASSFSVPVYGYTF
TRBV19	.	.	TRBJ2-1	TGTGCCAGTAGTATGCGGGACAGTATTTACAATGAGCAGTTCTTC	CASSMRDSIYNEQFF
TRBV2	many	TRBD1	TRBJ1-5	TGTGCCAGCAGCCTAAGGGGCAGGGGGAGGCAGCCCCAGCATTTT	CASSLRGRGRQPQHF
TRBV7-9	few	.	TRBJ2-3	TGTGCCAGCAGCCATGCCCGGGACAGCACAGATACGCAGTATTTT	CASSHARDSTDTQYF
TRBV5-6	.	.	TRBJ1-6	TGTGCCAGCAGCTTGGGTTATTCACCCCTCCACTTT	CASSLGYSPLHF
TRBV5-4	.	.	TRBJ2-6	TGTGCCAGCAGCGGCCGGGACTTCCTTGGGAGGGCCAACGTCCTGACTTTC	CASSGRDFLGRANVLTF
TRBV7-9	.	.	TRBJ2-1	TGTGCCAGCAGCTCCCCGAAAGGGAAGCATAATGAGCAGTTCTTC	CASSSPKGKHNEQFF
TRBV15	few	.	TRBJ2-1	TGTGCCACCAGCAGAGTGGGGTCTAGCGATGAGCAGTTCTTC	CATSRVGSSDEQFF
TRBV28	many	TRBD2	TRBJ2-1	TGTGCCAGCAGGACTAGCGGGGGTTTTTTCAATGAGCAGTTCTTC	CASRTSGGFFNEQFF
TRBV4-3	once	.	TRBJ2-1	TGCGCCAGCAGCCGCAGCGATCGATACAATGAGCAGTTCTTC	CASSRSDRYNEQFF
TRBV12-3/TRBV12-4	.	TRBD1	TRBJ1-2	TGTGGCAGCAGTTTTGTAATTCCGGGACAGGGGCTCTCTAACTATGGCTACACCTTC	CGSSFVIPGQGLSNYGYTF
TRBV12-3/TRBV12-4	many	TRBD1	TRBJ1-2	TGTGCCAGCAGTTTAACTGGGACAGGGGGAAACTATGGCTACACCTTC	CASSLTGTGGNYGYTF
TRBV4-1	.	.	TRBJ1-1	TGCGCCAGCAGCCAAGATGGAGTGCTGGGGGAAGCTTTCTTT	CASSQDGVLGEAFF
TRBV25-1	few	.	TRBJ1-1	TGTGCCAGCAGTGAATTTAAGAACACTGAAGCTTTCTTT	CASSEFKNTEAFF
TRBV6-5	.	TRBD1	TRBJ1-3	TGTGCCAGCAGTTCGACAGGGGGGGACTCTGGAAACACCATATATTTT	CASSSTGGDSGNTIYF
TRBV19	few	TRBD1	TRBJ1-5	TGTGCCAGTAGTATAGGACAGGGACAGCCCCAGCATTTT	CASSIGQGQPQHF
TRBV6-2/TRBV6-3	.	.	TRBJ2-1	TGTGCCAGCAGGGGGGCTGTCGGGCAGTTCTTC	CASRGAVGQFF
TRBV5-4	few	TRBD2	TRBJ2-1	TGTGCCAGCAGCGCGGGACTAGCGGGGGTCAATGAGCAGTTCTTC	CASSAGLAGVNEQFF
TRBV20-1	.	.	TRBJ2-5	TGCAGTGCTAGAGATCTGGCTAACGGGGGAGAGACCCAGTACTTC	CSARDLANGGETQYF
TRBV2	.	.	TRBJ2-5	TGTGCCAGCAGTGTTGAGCGCAAAGAGACCCAGTACTTC	CASSVERKETQYF
TRBV6-5	.	.	TRBJ2-7	TGTGCCAGCAGTTACGCCGGACCGGGATACGAGCAGTACTTC	CASSYAGPGYEQYF
TRBV12-3/TRBV12-4	.	.	TRBJ1-5	TGTGCCAGCAGTGCGTCCGGGACGGCTAGCAATCAGCCCCAGCATTTT	CASSASGTASNQPQHF
TRBV19	.	.	TRBJ2-7	TGTGCCAGTAGTATTAATTACGGGACGCGCGAGCAGTACTTC	CASSINYGTREQYF
TRBV7-2	many	.	TRBJ2-5	TGTGCCAGCAGCTTAGCGGGGGGGACAGTTCAAGAGACCCAGTACTTC	CASSLAGGTVQETQYF
TRBV2	.	.	TRBJ2-1	TGTGCCAGCAGTGACATTCGGCAGGAACGTGGACATGAGCAGTTCTTC	CASSDIRQERGHEQFF
TRBV7-6	many	TRBD2	TRBJ2-5	TGTGCCAGCAGCCGAGTAGCGGGGGGACAAGAGACCCAGTACTTC	CASSRVAGGQETQYF
TRBV12-3/TRBV12-4	.	TRBD2	TRBJ2-3	TGTGCCAGCAGGTCTAGCGGGGGGGCGTGGGCAGATACGCAGTATTTT	CASRSSGGAWADTQYF
TRBV9	.	TRBD2	TRBJ2-1	TGTGCCAGCAGCGTAGGGGCTAGCGGGGGCAATGAGCAGTTCTTC	CASSVGASGGNEQFF
TRBV11-1	.	TRBD2	TRBJ2-1	TGTGCCAGCAACATCGGGGGGAGCTCCTACAATGAGCAGTTCTTC	CASNIGGSSYNEQFF
TRBV28	few	TRBD2	TRBJ2-1	TGTGCCAGCAGTTTCCCAGGACTAGCGGGGAATGAGCAGTTCTTC	CASSFPGLAGNEQFF
TRBV11-3	once	.	TRBJ2-1	TGTGCCAGCAGCTTAGGAGTGACCTCTTACAATGAGCAGTTCTTC	CASSLGVTSYNEQFF
TRBV28	.	.	TRBJ2-3	TGTGCCAGCAGCCCCCCTTCTAGGGGGGCTCGCACAGATACGCAGTATTTT	CASSPPSRGARTDTQYF
TRBV6-5	few	.	TRBJ1-1	TGTGCCAGCAGTTACTCACGGAAGGGAGGGAACACTGAAGCTTTCTTT	CASSYSRKGGNTEAFF
TRBV5-1	few	.	TRBJ2-2	TGCGCCAGCAGCTTGGCCGGGGGGCCCGGGGAGCTGTTTTTT	CASSLAGGPGELFF
TRBV7-6	many	.	TRBJ1-2	TGTGCCAGCAGCGTTGGGACTACTAACTATGGCTACACCTTC	CASSVGTTNYGYTF